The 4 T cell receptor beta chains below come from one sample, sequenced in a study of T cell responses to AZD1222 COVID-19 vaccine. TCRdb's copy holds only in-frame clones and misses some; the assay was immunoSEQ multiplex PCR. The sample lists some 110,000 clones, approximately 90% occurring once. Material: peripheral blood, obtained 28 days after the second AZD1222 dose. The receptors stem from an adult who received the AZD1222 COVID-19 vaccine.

The CDR3 loop is CASSQDIRRGLGDTQYF. CDR3 DNA sequence: TGTGCCAGCAGCCAAGATATCCGGCGGGGTCTAGGGGATACGCAGTATTTT. V usage is TRBV4-2 and J usage is TRBJ2-3; perhaps TRBD2 as D (6 bases). The germline V gene encodes CDR1 LGHNA and CDR2 YNFKEQ. The CDR3 has 17 amino acids. Between the trimmed V and J ends, which lost 0 bases and 6 bases, there was a span of 19 bases.

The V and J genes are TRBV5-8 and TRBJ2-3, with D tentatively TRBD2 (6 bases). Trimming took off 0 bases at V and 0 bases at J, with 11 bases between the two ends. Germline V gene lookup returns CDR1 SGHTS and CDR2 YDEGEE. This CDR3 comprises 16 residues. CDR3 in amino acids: CASSLGRGVSTDTQYF. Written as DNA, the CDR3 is TGTGCCAGCAGCTTGGGGAGGGGAGTCAGCACAGATACGCAGTATTTT.

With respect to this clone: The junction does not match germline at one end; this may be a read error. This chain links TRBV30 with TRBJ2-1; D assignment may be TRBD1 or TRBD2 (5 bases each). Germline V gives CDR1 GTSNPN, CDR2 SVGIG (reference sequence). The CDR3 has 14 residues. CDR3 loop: CAWSWDPRGYEQLF. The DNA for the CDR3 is TGTGCCTGGAGTTGGGACCCAAGGGGCTATGAGCAGCTCTTC.

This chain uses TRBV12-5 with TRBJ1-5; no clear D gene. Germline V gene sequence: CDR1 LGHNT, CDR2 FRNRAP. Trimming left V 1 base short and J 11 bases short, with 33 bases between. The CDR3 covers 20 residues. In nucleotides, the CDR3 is TGTGCTAGTGGTTTGGGGTACGATGGTAGAGGGCGGACGCTTGTCGGGTCCCAGCATTTT. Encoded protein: CASGLGYDGRGRTLVGSQHF. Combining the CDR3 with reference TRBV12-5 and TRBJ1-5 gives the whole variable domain DARVTQTPRHKVTEMGQEVTMRCQPILGHNTVFWYRQTMMQGLELLAYFRNRAPLDDSGMPKDRFSAEMPDATLATLKIQPSEPRDSAVYFCASGLGYDGRGRTLVGSQHFGDGTRLSIL.